Sequencing of this T cell receptor (beta chain) was carried out in a study of metastatic and nonmetastatic thyroid tumors. The overall study: Repertoires of blood and of tissue (tumor or nodule) from malignant and benign thyroid patients were compared. Study findings and constraints: Within blood and tumor, benign nodules reportedly had significantly lower TCR beta diversity than malignant thyroid tumors did.

How the authors handled the data: Between-group CDR3 differences, defined by clinicopathological status, yielded a distant-metastasis classifier for papillary thyroid cancer. Using MiXCR, TCRdb reanalyzed the PCR reads. The V and J calls were not made by the authors but by TCRdb's processing. This table has fewer than 25,000 clones, more than 15% appearing once. This clone was detected ten times or more. Its antigen remains unidentified. Before thyroid surgery, none of the patients had received any treatment. This receptor was obtained from a male donor with papillary thyroid cancer or a benign thyroid nodule (not recorded which). Some clones in this sample may be carry-over from other donors' samples. The specimen was adjacent normal tissue.

CDR3 nucleotides: TGCAGCGGGGGACAGGGCGGGGACACAGATACGCAGTATTTT. Translating gives CSGGQGGDTDTQYF. The rearrangement joins TRBV29-1 to TRBJ2-3, with TRBD1 matching over 9 bases. The CDR3 extends over 14 amino acids. Germline V gene sequence: CDR1 SQVTM, CDR2 ANQGSEA. The junction had 7 bases not matched to a gene; V was cut back by 7 bases and J by 2 bases.